This entry lists 17 T cell receptor beta chains sequenced from one sample in a study of molecular identifiers for immune sequencing clone quantification. Each CDR3 protein is one row after TCRdb ran MiXCR on the PCR reads. In the table there are over 550,000 distinct CDR3 sequences, around 25% of which are singletons. The specimen sequenced was naive CD8+ T cells from blood, with Jurkat cell RNA spiked in. Subset in this sample: FACS-sorted CD8+CD4-CCR7+CD45RA+ naive T cells. These receptors originate from a human donor in good health. Some libraries in this study had Jurkat cell RNA spiked in.

Comments on this clonotype: This may be a read error, as it is one base from a much larger clone. This chain links TRBV15 with TRBJ2-3; tentative D call: TRBD1 (5 bases). This CDR3 has 16 residues. CDR1 LNHNV and CDR2 YYDKDF come from the germline V gene (reference sequence). The CDR3 here is CATSRDNLGEPDTQCF. CDR3 coding DNA: TGTGCCACCAGCAGAGATAACCTAGGGGAACCAGATACGCAGTGTTTT. Combining the CDR3 with reference TRBV15 and TRBJ2-3 gives the whole variable domain DAMVIQNPRYQVTQFGKPVTLSCSQTLNHNVMYWYQQKSSQAPKLLFHYYDKDFNNEADTPDNFQSRRPNTSFCFLDIRSPGLGDTAMYLCATSRDNLGEPDTQCFGPGTRLTVL.

This clonotype was detected only once. The chain couples TRBV7-9 to TRBJ1-1; D is unresolved. This CDR3 has 11 amino acids. V lost 5 bases to trimming and J lost 4 bases, with 5 bases between them. Germline values: CDR1 SEHNR, CDR2 FQNEAQ (reference sequence). CDR3: CASSIITEAFF. CDR3 in DNA: TGTGCCAGCAGCATTATCACTGAAGCTTTCTTT.

This clonotype was observed many times. This chain's CDR3 is CASTDEGTDTQYF. CDR3 DNA: TGTGCCAGCACCGACGAGGGGACAGATACGCAGTATTTT. The chain joins TRBV6-5 to TRBJ2-3; D is perhaps TRBD1 or TRBD2 (5 bases each). The CDR3 totals 13 residues. V gave up 7 bases and J gave up 3 bases, with 11 bases separating them. Per germline, CDR1 MNHEY and CDR2 SVGAGI.

This chain joins TRBV30 and TRBJ2-2; D is undetermined. Trimming took 2 bases from V and 8 from J, leaving 6 bases between them. The CDR3 covers 11 residues. Germline loops: CDR1 GTSNPN, CDR2 SVGIG (reference sequence). CDR3 DNA sequence: TGTGCCTGGAGTCGAAAAGGGGAGCTGTTTTTT. This translates into CAWSRKGELFF. Combining the CDR3 with reference TRBV30 and TRBJ2-2 gives the whole variable domain SQTIHQWPATLVQPVGSPLSLECTVEGTSNPNLYWYRQAAGRGLQLLFYSVGIGQISSEVPQNLSASRPQDRQFILSSKKLLLSDSGFYLCAWSRKGELFFGEGSRLTVL.

Remarks on this clonotype: This may stem from a read error, because a much larger clone lies one nucleotide away. The chain combines TRBV15 with TRBJ1-4; D is perhaps TRBD1 (5 bases). Germline V gives CDR1 LNHNV, CDR2 YYDKDF (reference sequence). The CDR3 is 15 residues long. CDR3 protein: CATSNGRGFAERLFF. The CDR3 nucleotides are TGTGCCACCAGCAATGGAAGGGGCTTCGCTGAAAGACTGTTTTTT.

V gene TRBV19 combines with J gene TRBJ2-1, with 8 bases lining up with TRBD1. The junction had 7 bases not matched to a gene; V was cut back by 3 bases and J by 9 bases. Germline assignment: CDR1 LNHDA and CDR2 SQIVND (reference sequence). This CDR3 is 14 amino acids long. CDR3 amino acids: CASSIGQGVGEQFF. CDR3 in DNA: TGTGCCAGTAGTATCGGACAGGGTGTAGGTGAGCAGTTCTTC.

V is TRBV9 and J is TRBJ2-3, with 7 bases that match TRBD2. V shed 1 base, J shed 5 bases, and the junction held 19 bases outside the gene matches. The CDR3 length is 19 residues. The germline V gene encodes CDR1 SGDLS and CDR2 YYNGEE. For the CDR3, the DNA is TGTGCCAGCAGCGTATGGGCGACTCCGGCCATTCGGGGGGAAGATACGCAGTATTTT. It encodes CASSVWATPAIRGEDTQYF.

About this clonotype: It may be a read error: a sequence one base away is much more abundant. Lacking the conserved final phenylalanine or tryptophan, this CDR3 likely reflects a read error. The chain has TRBV7-9 and TRBJ2-7, with a possible D match to TRBD1 (5 bases). Per germline, CDR1 SEHNR and CDR2 FQNEAQ (reference sequence). CDR3 length: 14 amino acids. Deletions cut 4 bases from V and 4 bases from J, with 14 bases between. The CDR3 region is CASSSQGIGYEQYL. The CDR3 DNA reads TGTGCCAGCAGCTCGCAGGGTATAGGGTACGAGCAGTACCTC.

This clonotype was seen more than once but under ten times. The CDR3 protein is CASSFQGQTDTQYF. For the CDR3, the DNA is TGTGCCAGCAGTTTTCAGGGGCAGACAGATACGCAGTATTTT. This sequence joins TRBV12-3 or TRBV12-4 and TRBJ2-3; a possible D gene is TRBD1 (6 bases). The V and J ends lost 3 bases and 3 bases respectively, with 10 bases between them. The CDR3 sequence is 14 residues long.

This clonotype was detected a few times. The genes are TRBV3-1 and TRBJ1-1; D is unresolved. Trimming cost V 1 base and J 5 bases, with 11 bases left between them. CDR1 and CDR2 (germline): LGHDT, YNNKEL (reference sequence). This CDR3 has 14 amino acids. The CDR3 DNA reads TGTGCCAGCAGCCAAGTTCCCTACGGTACTGAAGCTTTCTTT. Amino acid sequence: CASSQVPYGTEAFF.

This clonotype was seen at least ten times. The genes are TRBV6-9 and TRBJ1-1, with D unclear. The germline V gene has CDR1 MNHGY and CDR2 SVAAGI. V was pared by 8 bases and J by 4 bases, with 14 bases between. The CDR3 contains 13 residues. The CDR3 nucleotides read TGTGCCAGCTCGGTGGCGGAGGGCACTGAAGCTTTCTTT. Amino acid sequence: CASSVAEGTEAFF.

The rearrangement joins TRBV7-9 to TRBJ2-2, with 8 bases lining up with TRBD2. Germline V gene data show CDR1 as SEHNR and CDR2 as FQNEAQ (reference sequence). CDR3 length: 18 amino acids. J lost 7 bases, V lost 1 base, and 14 bases had no gene match. The CDR3 bases are TGTGCCAGCAGCTTAGGGCCAGCGGGAGCTTCTGGCGGCGGGGAGCTGTTTTTT. This gives the protein CASSLGPAGASGGGELFF.

This clonotype was detected only a few times. V usage is TRBV7-9 and J usage is TRBJ1-2; D not certain. Deletions cut 6 bases from V and 4 bases from J, with 18 bases between. Germline V gene sequence: CDR1 SEHNR, CDR2 FQNEAQ (reference sequence). The CDR3 spans 15 residues. The CDR3 nucleotides are TGTGCCAGCAGTTTCACAAGCGGGAGCAGCTATGGCTACACCTTC. Translating it yields CASSFTSGSSYGYTF.

This clonotype was found a few times. This chain joins TRBV15 and TRBJ2-3, with D possibly being TRBD2 (5 bases). V shed 5 bases and J shed 5 bases, with 14 bases lying between them. Looked up from germline, CDR1 is LNHNV and CDR2 is YYDKDF (reference sequence). The CDR3 covers 14 residues. The CDR3 spells CATSGEFAGDTQYF. The CDR3 DNA follows: TGTGCCACCAGCGGGGAGTTTGCGGGAGATACGCAGTATTTT.

This chain uses TRBV11-3 with TRBJ2-5; D gene uncertain. V was shortened by 4 bases and J by 2 bases, with 8 bases between the two germline ends. CDR1 and CDR2 (germline): SGHNT, YENEEA. The CDR3 contains 13 residues. The CDR3 is CASSSQHQETQYF. The DNA of the CDR3 is TGTGCCAGCAGCTCACAACATCAAGAGACCCAGTACTTC.

This clonotype was recorded once. A much larger clone differs from this one at a single base, so this may be a read error. The V and J genes are TRBV27 and TRBJ2-7, with D perhaps given as TRBD1 or TRBD2 (6 bases each). Germline lookup yields CDR1 MNHEY and CDR2 SMNVEV (reference sequence). The ends were cut back, 1 base at V and 6 bases at J, with 13 bases in the middle. CDR3 length: 14 residues. CDR3 region: CASSLWTGGTEQYF. The CDR3 coding sequence is TGTGCCAGCAGTTTATGGACCGGGGGCACCGAGCAGTACTTC.

In this sample, this clonotype turned up many times. The chain combines TRBV29-1 with TRBJ2-7; 13 nucleotides line up with TRBD2. The CDR3 is 14 residues long. The germline V gene has CDR1 SQVTM and CDR2 ANQGSEA. V was clipped by 5 bases and J by 7 bases; unmatched bases: 8. The CDR3 spells CSVLGKTSGREQYF. For the CDR3, the DNA is TGCAGCGTTCTAGGGAAGACTAGCGGGAGGGAGCAGTACTTC.